Below are 32 T cell receptor beta chains sequenced from a single sample in a study of blood T cell repertoires in COVID-19. Clones were sequenced by immunoSEQ multiplex PCR, and TCRdb holds only the in-frame ones, with some missing. The sample carries about 200,000 clones, around 90% recorded once. The source material was peripheral blood. Receptor source: a man aged 55-75 years who had recovered from COVID-19.

The chain joins TRBV4-1 to TRBJ1-1; perhaps TRBD1 as D (6 bases). This CDR3 contains 14 residues. The germline CDR1 and CDR2 sequences are MGHRA and YSYEKL. Trimming removed 0 bases from V and 5 bases from J, with 10 bases in between. The CDR3 nucleotides read TGCGCCAGCAGCCAAGATCGCAGGGGAACTGAAGCTTTCTTT. Its translation: CASSQDRRGTEAFF.

The chain carries TRBV7-3 and TRBJ2-5, with 8 bases matching TRBD2. There are 16 residues in the CDR3. V trimming: 4 bases; J trimming: 3 bases; junction bases outside the gene matches: 10. CDR1 and CDR2 (germline): SGHTA, FQGTGA. The chain's CDR3 is CASSSGLGKGEETQYF. The CDR3 bases are TGTGCCAGCAGCTCGGGACTAGGGAAAGGCGAAGAGACCCAGTACTTC. The full variable domain, completed using reference TRBV7-3 and TRBJ2-5, is GAGVSQTPSNKVTEKGKYVELRCDPISGHTALYWYRQSLGQGPEFLIYFQGTGAADDSGLPNDRFFAVRPEGSVSTLKIQRTERGDSAVYLCASSSGLGKGEETQYFGPGTRLLVL.

CDR3: CASRDRVREKLFF. As DNA, the CDR3 is TGTGCCAGCCGAGACAGGGTCAGGGAAAAACTGTTTTTT. This chain connects TRBV21-1 to TRBJ1-4; whether TRBD1, the table's D call, matches the DNA was not checked. TRBV21-1 is marked as a pseudogene. This CDR3 has 13 residues.

The chain is built from TRBV19 and TRBJ2-7, with 10 nucleotides matching TRBD1. Looked up from germline, CDR1 is LNHDA and CDR2 is SQIVND (reference sequence). With 6 bases clipped from V and 2 bases from J, the junction kept 7 bases outside the gene matches. This CDR3 comprises 15 residues. The CDR3 nucleotides read TGTGCCAGTAGAATTATGGGACAGGGGACCTACGAGCAGTACTTC. The encoded protein is CASRIMGQGTYEQYF. Full variable domain (outside the CDR3, taken from reference TRBV19 and TRBJ2-7): DGGITQSPKYLFRKEGQNVTLSCEQNLNHDAMYWYRQDPGQGLRLIYYSQIVNDFQKGDIAEGYSVSREKKESFPLTVTSAQKNPTAFYLCASRIMGQGTYEQYFGPGTRLTVT.

The chain uses TRBV18 and TRBJ2-7; D possibly corresponds to TRBD2 (7 bases). CDR3 length: 15 amino acids. Germline CDR1 and CDR2: KGHSH and LQKENI. V gave up 3 bases and J gave up 3 bases, with 15 bases separating them. CDR3 residues: CASSPDRGAHYEQYF. The CDR3 coding sequence is TGTGCCAGCTCACCCGATCGGGGGGCCCACTACGAGCAGTACTTC. The complete variable domain, with remaining parts taken from reference TRBV18 and TRBJ2-7, reads NAGVMQNPRHLVRRRGQEARLRCSPMKGHSHVYWYRQLPEEGLKFMVYLQKENIIDESGMPKERFSAEFPKEGPSILRIQQVVRGDSAAYFCASSPDRGAHYEQYFGPGTRLTVT.

This chain joins TRBV12-1 and TRBJ1-3. TRBV12-1 is assigned pseudogene status. This CDR3 has 13 residues. DNA of the CDR3: TGTGCCAGAGCGGGGGACTCTGGAAACACCATATATTTT. Its translation is CARAGDSGNTIYF.

In this sample, this clone turned up once. This chain connects TRBV11-2 to TRBJ2-5, with a weak D call TRBD2 (6 bases). The V and J ends lost 0 bases and 5 bases respectively, with 13 bases between them. This CDR3 has 15 amino acids. The germline gives CDR1 SGHAT, CDR2 FQNNGV. The CDR3 DNA sequence: TGTGCCAGCAGCTTAGATCGTGGAGGGTGGGAGACCCAGTACTTC. This translates into CASSLDRGGWETQYF.

The chain recombines TRBV14 with TRBJ2-2, with 8 bases matching TRBD2. CDR1 SGHDN and CDR2 FVKESK come from the germline V gene. This CDR3 is 16 amino acids long. Losses at the gene ends were 2 bases for V and 3 bases for J; bases not matched to a gene: 5. The CDR3, as DNA: TGTGCCAGCAGCCAATCGCGGGGGGCTTACACCGGGGAGCTGTTTTTT. Protein sequence: CASSQSRGAYTGELFF.

This clone was found a few times. This sequence joins TRBV7-9 and TRBJ2-7; TRBD2 aligns across 11 bases. This CDR3 spans 16 amino acids. J was trimmed by 4 bases and V by 5 bases; bases with no gene match: 10. The germline CDR1 and CDR2 sequences are SEHNR and FQNEAQ (reference sequence). CDR3 sequence (DNA): TGTGCCAGCAGCCGAGCCTCGGGACTAGCGGAGTACGAGCAGTACTTC. Protein sequence: CASSRASGLAEYEQYF.

The chain joins TRBV4-3 to TRBJ2-4; 9 bases are shared with TRBD1. Per the germline V gene, CDR1 is LGHNA and CDR2 is YSLEER. This CDR3 has 18 residues. Trimming cost V 0 bases and J 1 base; bases outside gene matches: 7. In nucleotides, the CDR3 is TGCGCCAGCAGCCAAGATCTTGGGACAGGGTTTGCCAAAAACATTCAGTACTTC. Amino acid sequence: CASSQDLGTGFAKNIQYF.

The chain links TRBV28 to TRBJ1-3; D uncertain. V gave up 5 bases and J gave up 4 bases, with 15 bases separating them. There are 15 residues in the CDR3. CDR1 is MDHEN and CDR2 is SYDVKM in the germline V gene. In DNA form, the CDR3 reads TGTGCCAGCAGTAGAAATGCGCTGACAGGAAACACCATATATTTT. Translating it yields CASSRNALTGNTIYF. Full variable domain (missing parts from reference TRBV28 and TRBJ1-3): DVKVTQSSRYLVKRTGEKVFLECVQDMDHENMFWYRQDPGLGLRLIYFSYDVKMKEKGDIPEGYSVSREKKERFSLILESASTNQTSMYLCASSRNALTGNTIYFGEGSWLTVV.

The rearrangement links TRBV28 to TRBJ2-7; D might be TRBD1 (5 bases). CDR3 length: 13 residues. Germline CDR1 MDHEN, CDR2 SYDVKM. Trimming shortened V by 2 bases and J by 5 bases, and 10 bases separated the two germline ends. This CDR3 is CASSLLTGDEQYF. The CDR3 DNA is TGTGCCAGCAGTTTACTTACAGGCGACGAGCAGTACTTC.

The chain carries TRBV7-9 and TRBJ2-7; 8 bases fit TRBD1. The CDR3 covers 14 residues. The trim removed 5 bases at V and 4 bases at J, leaving 7 bases unmatched. Germline V gene lookup returns CDR1 SEHNR and CDR2 FQNEAQ (reference sequence). The CDR3 sequence is CASSPPDRGYEQYF. In DNA, the CDR3 is TGTGCCAGCAGCCCCCCTGACAGGGGATACGAGCAGTACTTC.

The chain links TRBV7-3 to TRBJ1-1; TRBD1 is a possible D gene (6 bases). CDR3 length: 13 amino acids. Deletions cut 5 bases from V and 11 bases from J, with 18 bases between. CDR1 and CDR2 from the germline V gene are SGHTA and FQGTGA. This CDR3 reads CASSPRGGDEAFF. CDR3 nucleotide sequence: TGTGCCAGCAGCCCCAGGGGAGGGGATGAGGCTTTCTTT.

This clone was seen more than once but under ten times. This rearrangement joins TRBV6-2 or TRBV6-3 to TRBJ2-7; D may be TRBD2 (5 bases). Germline-derived CDR1 and CDR2 are MNHEY and SVGEGT. V was pared by 2 bases and J by 3 bases, with 5 bases between. There are 12 residues in the CDR3. This CDR3 is CASSYGLYEQYF. DNA of the CDR3: TGTGCCAGCAGTTACGGACTCTACGAGCAGTACTTC.

This clone appeared a single time. The genes are TRBV3-1 (or the pseudogene TRBV3-2) and TRBJ2-3; perhaps TRBD2 as D (6 bases). Trimming stripped 5 bases from V and 5 bases from J, with 17 bases between. Germline V gene lookup returns CDR1 LGHDT and CDR2 YNNKEL (reference sequence). The CDR3 length is 15 residues. CDR3 sequence (DNA): TGTGCCAGCAGCTACTCGCTGGCGGGGCGAGATACGCAGTATTTT. Translation gives CASSYSLAGRDTQYF.

The chain uses TRBV29-1 and TRBJ2-1; TRBD1 aligns across 11 bases. The CDR3 has 14 residues. From germline, CDR1 is SQVTM and CDR2 ANQGSEA. After removal of 6 bases from V and 4 bases from J, the junction contained 5 bases not matched to a gene. The CDR3 nucleotides are TGCAGCGTCGTGGGACAGGGGGTATACAATGAGCAGTTCTTC. Its translation: CSVVGQGVYNEQFF.

J is TRBJ2-1 and V is TRBV5-1; D is uncertain. The CDR3 consists of 14 residues. CDR1 and CDR2 from the germline V gene are SGHRS and YFSETQ. V was shortened by 5 bases and J by 4 bases, with 13 bases between the two germline ends. This CDR3 reads CASRIVATYNEQFF. CDR3 coding DNA: TGCGCCAGCAGGATTGTTGCCACATACAATGAGCAGTTCTTC.

The chain carries TRBV28 and TRBJ2-2; weak D call: TRBD2 (6 bases). Germline CDR1 MDHEN, CDR2 SYDVKM. This CDR3 region has 15 residues. Trimming pared 2 bases from V and 3 bases from J, leaving 10 bases between. DNA for the CDR3: TGTGCCAGCAGTTTAGGAGGGTTGGACACCGGGGAGCTGTTTTTT. It is translated as CASSLGGLDTGELFF.

The V and J genes are TRBV6-5 and TRBJ2-3, with D perhaps matching TRBD1 (5 bases). The CDR3 totals 13 residues. Germline CDR1 and CDR2: MNHEY and SVGAGI. The V end was cut by 7 bases, the J end by 3 bases, with 11 bases between. CDR3 nucleotide sequence: TGTGCCAGCATATTGGACATGACAGATACGCAGTATTTT. Translating gives CASILDMTDTQYF.

The J gene is TRBJ2-1, the V gene TRBV7-3; 7 bases are a match to TRBD2. CDR1 and CDR2 (germline): SGHTA, FQGTGA. V was pared by 1 base and J by 3 bases, with 15 bases of the junction left unmatched. CDR3 length: 19 amino acids. The CDR3 nucleotides read TGTGCCAGCAGCTTAATGGGTATAGGGGCGGGGAGGGGCTACAATGAGCAGTTCTTC. This translates into CASSLMGIGAGRGYNEQFF.

This sequence joins TRBV19 and TRBJ1-2; 10 nucleotides align to TRBD1. The germline V gene has CDR1 LNHDA and CDR2 SQIVND (reference sequence). V shed 7 bases, J shed 1 base, and the junction held 3 bases outside the gene matches. There are 14 residues in the CDR3. The CDR3 is CASTRDRGNYGYTF. In DNA form, the CDR3 reads TGTGCCAGTACACGGGACAGGGGTAACTATGGCTACACCTTC.

The chain carries TRBV5-8 and TRBJ2-7; 8 bases line up with TRBD2. V shed 6 bases and J 0 bases; nucleotides not matched to a gene: 5. The CDR3 consists of 14 residues. Germline V gene sequence: CDR1 SGHTS, CDR2 YDEGEE. The DNA of the CDR3 is TGTGCCAGCACCATACTAGCGGTCTCCTACGAGCAGTACTTC. This codes for CASTILAVSYEQYF.

V gene TRBV2 combines with J gene TRBJ2-7; D possibly corresponds to TRBD1 (5 bases). The length of the CDR3 is 14 residues. Per the germline V gene, CDR1 is SNHLY and CDR2 is FYNNEI. V lost 4 bases to trimming and J lost 2 bases, with 12 bases between them. The CDR3 region is CASSVGRATYEQYF. In nucleotides, the CDR3 is TGTGCCAGCAGTGTGGGCAGGGCAACCTACGAGCAGTACTTC.

The count of this clone is one. The chain recombines TRBV5-1 with TRBJ2-2; the match to TRBD1 covers 9 bases. The ends lost 4 bases at V and 7 bases at J; junction bases unmatched: 17. Germline assignment: CDR1 SGHRS and CDR2 YFSETQ. This CDR3 is built from 18 residues. Written as DNA, the CDR3 is TGCGCCAGCAGCGTTAACCCGGGACAGGGCGCGAAGGGCGGGGAGCTGTTTTTT. Its protein is CASSVNPGQGAKGGELFF.

The V and J genes are TRBV11-2 and TRBJ2-5; D remains unclear. The CDR3 extends over 14 amino acids. Per germline, CDR1 SGHAT and CDR2 FQNNGV. Between the trimmed V and J ends, which lost 2 bases and 2 bases, there was a span of 9 bases. CDR3 region: CASSLRAGQETQYF. The CDR3 DNA reads as TGTGCCAGCAGCTTAAGAGCCGGTCAAGAGACCCAGTACTTC.

The J gene is TRBJ2-7, the V gene TRBV5-5; perhaps TRBD2 as D (5 bases). Trimming left V 4 bases short and J 6 bases short, with 14 bases between. The CDR3 runs 13 residues. Germline-derived CDR1 and CDR2 are SGHKS and YYEKEE (reference sequence). The CDR3 DNA sequence: TGTGCCAGCAGCCCGGACCGGGATACCGAGCAGTACTTC. Protein product: CASSPDRDTEQYF.

In its sample, this clone was seen once. This chain joins TRBV6-5 and TRBJ2-1; 11 bases align to TRBD2. The germline CDR1 and CDR2 sequences are MNHEY and SVGAGI. The J segment lost 8 bases and the V segment lost 7 bases, leaving 10 bases of the junction unmatched. The CDR3 runs 15 residues. CDR3 region: CASTNSGRGRDEQFF. The CDR3 coding sequence is TGTGCCAGCACCAATAGCGGGAGGGGCCGGGATGAGCAGTTCTTC.

The V call is TRBV5-1, the J call TRBJ2-1, with 15 bases matching TRBD2. Germline CDR1 reads SGHRS; CDR2 reads YFSETQ. V was pared by 4 bases and J by 9 bases, with 5 bases of the junction left unmatched. The length of the CDR3 is 15 residues. CDR3 DNA: TGCGCCAGCAGCGGGACTAGCGGGGGGTTTGCTGAGCAGTTCTTC. Protein product: CASSGTSGGFAEQFF.

The chain uses TRBV27 and TRBJ1-1; unclear D gene. Per the germline V gene, CDR1 is MNHEY and CDR2 is SMNVEV (reference sequence). Trimming removed 6 bases from V and 4 bases from J, with 12 bases in between. The CDR3 runs 13 residues. This chain's CDR3 is CASSHYDGTEAFF. CDR3 DNA: TGTGCCAGCAGCCACTATGACGGCACTGAAGCTTTCTTT.

The gene calls are TRBV7-6 and TRBJ1-1, with D unresolved. Trimming shortened V by 5 bases and J by 4 bases, and 17 bases separated the two germline ends. This CDR3 is 15 amino acids long. Germline loops: CDR1 SGHVS, CDR2 FNYEAQ. CDR3 DNA: TGTGCCAGCAGCCTAAGTAGGAGTCTGGGCACTGAAGCTTTCTTT. Translated, it gives CASSLSRSLGTEAFF.

The rearrangement uses TRBV9 and TRBJ1-1; 7 nucleotides agree with TRBD1. J gave up 3 bases and V 5 bases, and 10 bases lay outside the gene matches. The CDR3 totals 15 residues. The germline V gene encodes CDR1 SGDLS and CDR2 YYNGEE. In DNA, the CDR3 is TGTGCCAGCAGGTCTACGGACAGGACTTACACTGAAGCTTTCTTT. As protein: CASRSTDRTYTEAFF.